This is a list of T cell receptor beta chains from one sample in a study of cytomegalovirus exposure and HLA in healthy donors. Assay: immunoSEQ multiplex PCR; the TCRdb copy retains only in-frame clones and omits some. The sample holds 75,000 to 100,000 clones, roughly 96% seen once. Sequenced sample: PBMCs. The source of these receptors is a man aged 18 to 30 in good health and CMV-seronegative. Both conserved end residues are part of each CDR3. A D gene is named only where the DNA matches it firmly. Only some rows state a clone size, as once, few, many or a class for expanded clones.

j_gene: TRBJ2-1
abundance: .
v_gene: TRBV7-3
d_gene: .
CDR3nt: TGTGCCAGCAGCTCCCACCAGAGGTCCAATGAGCAGTTCTTC
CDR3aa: CASSSHQRSNEQFF

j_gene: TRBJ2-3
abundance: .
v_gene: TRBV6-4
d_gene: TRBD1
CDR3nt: TGTGCCAGCAGTGAAGGACAGGGAGGCACAGATACGCAGTATTTT
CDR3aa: CASSEGQGGTDTQYF

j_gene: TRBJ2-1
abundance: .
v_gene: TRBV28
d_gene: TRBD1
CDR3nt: TGTGCCAGCAGTCCAACAACGGGAAGACAGGGGCCCTACAATGAGCAGTTCTTC
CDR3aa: CASSPTTGRQGPYNEQFF

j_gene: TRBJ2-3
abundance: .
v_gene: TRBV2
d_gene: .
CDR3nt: TGTGCCAGCAGAGAAGGTTTTGGGGGCCCAGATACGCAGTATTTT
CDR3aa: CASREGFGGPDTQYF

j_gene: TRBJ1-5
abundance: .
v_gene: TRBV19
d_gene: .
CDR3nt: TGTGCCAGTAGTATAGTGGCGGGGGAGCCCCAGCATTTT
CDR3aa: CASSIVAGEPQHF

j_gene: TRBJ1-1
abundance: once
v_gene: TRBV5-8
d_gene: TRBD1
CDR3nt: TGTGCCAGCAGCTTAGACAGGGGGCGGTGGGCTTTCTTT
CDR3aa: CASSLDRGRWAFF

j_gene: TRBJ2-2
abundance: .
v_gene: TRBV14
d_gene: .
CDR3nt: TGTGCCAGCAGCCATGGCATTTGGACCGGGGAGCTGTTTTTT
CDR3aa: CASSHGIWTGELFF

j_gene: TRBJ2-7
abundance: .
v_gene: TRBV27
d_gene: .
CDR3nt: TGTGCCAGCAGCGATTTTCCGGTGTACGAGCAGTACTTC
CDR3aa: CASSDFPVYEQYF

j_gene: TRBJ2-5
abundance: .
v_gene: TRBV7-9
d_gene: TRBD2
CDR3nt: TGTGCCAGCAGCTTAGGTGGGAGGGCCTGGCAAGAGACCCAGTACTTC
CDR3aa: CASSLGGRAWQETQYF

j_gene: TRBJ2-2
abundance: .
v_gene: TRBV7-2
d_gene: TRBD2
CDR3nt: TGTGCCAGCAGCCCACGGACTAGCACCACCGGGGAGCTGTTTTTT
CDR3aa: CASSPRTSTTGELFF

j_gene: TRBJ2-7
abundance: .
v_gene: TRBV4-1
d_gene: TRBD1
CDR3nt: TGCGCCAGCAGCCACCCGGGACAGGGGAACGAGCAGTACTTC
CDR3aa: CASSHPGQGNEQYF

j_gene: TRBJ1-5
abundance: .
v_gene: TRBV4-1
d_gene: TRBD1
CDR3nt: TGCGCCAGCAGCCAAAGGCTACAGGGGAGCAATCAGCCCCAGCATTTT
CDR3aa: CASSQRLQGSNQPQHF

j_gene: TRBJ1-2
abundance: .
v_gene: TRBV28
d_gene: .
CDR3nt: TGTGCCAGCAGTTTAGGGGCTACGGTTGGCTACACCTTC
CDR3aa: CASSLGATVGYTF

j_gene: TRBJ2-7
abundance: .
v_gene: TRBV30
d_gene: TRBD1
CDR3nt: TGTGCCTGGAGCCGGACAGGCGAGCAGTACTTC
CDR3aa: CAWSRTGEQYF

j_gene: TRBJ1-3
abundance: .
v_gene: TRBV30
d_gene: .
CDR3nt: TGTGGTATCTCTGGAAACACCATATATTTT
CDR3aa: CGISGNTIYF

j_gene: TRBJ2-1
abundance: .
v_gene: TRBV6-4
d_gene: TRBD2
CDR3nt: TGTGCCAGCAGTGAGCCGGGACTAGCGCTCAATGAGCAGTTCTTC
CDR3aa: CASSEPGLALNEQFF

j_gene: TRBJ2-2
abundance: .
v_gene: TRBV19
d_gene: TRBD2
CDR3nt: TGTGCCAGTCTCGAAAATAGCGGGAGGGTTAGCCGGGAGCTGTTTTTT
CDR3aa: CASLENSGRVSRELFF

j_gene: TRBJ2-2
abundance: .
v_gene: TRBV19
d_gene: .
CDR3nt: TGTGCCACCAGGGTAGGGTGGACCGGGGAGCTGTTTTTT
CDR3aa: CATRVGWTGELFF

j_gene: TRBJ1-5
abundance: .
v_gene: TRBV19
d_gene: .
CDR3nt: TGTGCCAGTAGTATAGATGAGGTCCAACCCCAGCATTTT
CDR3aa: CASSIDEVQPQHF

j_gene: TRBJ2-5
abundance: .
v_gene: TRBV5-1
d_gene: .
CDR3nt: TGCGCCAGCAGCTTACAGACCCCTCCCAAAGAGACCCAGTACTTC
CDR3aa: CASSLQTPPKETQYF

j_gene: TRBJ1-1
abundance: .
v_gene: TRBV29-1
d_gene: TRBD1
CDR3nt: TGCAGCGTCACAGGGGGGGACACCGCCCGGCGAAAAGCTTTCTTT
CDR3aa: CSVTGGDTARRKAFF

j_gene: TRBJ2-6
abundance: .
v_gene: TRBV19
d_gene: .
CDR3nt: TGTGCCAGTAGTGTGGCGGATACCTTCTCTGGGGCCAACGTCCTGACTTTC
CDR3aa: CASSVADTFSGANVLTF

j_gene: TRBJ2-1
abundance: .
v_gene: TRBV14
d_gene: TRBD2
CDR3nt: TGTGCCAGCGACGGGGGCGGGAGGGCCTACAATGAGCAGTTCTTC
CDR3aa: CASDGGGRAYNEQFF

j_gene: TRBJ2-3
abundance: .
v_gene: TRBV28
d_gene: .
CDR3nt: TGTGCCAGCAGTTTAGTGGGAGGTGGGGGCACAGATACGCAGTATTTT
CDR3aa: CASSLVGGGGTDTQYF

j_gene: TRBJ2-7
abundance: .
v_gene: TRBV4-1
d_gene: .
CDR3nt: TGCGCCAGCAGCCAAGACCCGGGACACAGAACCTACGAGCAGTACTTC
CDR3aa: CASSQDPGHRTYEQYF

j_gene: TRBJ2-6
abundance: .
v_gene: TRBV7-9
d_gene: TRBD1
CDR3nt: TGTGCCAGCAGCCTGGGGCCGACAGGGGGCCCGTCCGGGGCCAACGTCCTGACTTTC
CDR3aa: CASSLGPTGGPSGANVLTF

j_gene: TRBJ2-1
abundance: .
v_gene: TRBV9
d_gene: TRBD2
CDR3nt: TGTGCCAGCAGCGTAGGACTAGCGGGAGTCAATGAGCAGTTCTTC
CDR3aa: CASSVGLAGVNEQFF

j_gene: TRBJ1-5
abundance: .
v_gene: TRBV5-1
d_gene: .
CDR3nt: TGCGCCAGCAGCCGTCTCGGGGGAAATCAGCCCCAGCATTTT
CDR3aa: CASSRLGGNQPQHF

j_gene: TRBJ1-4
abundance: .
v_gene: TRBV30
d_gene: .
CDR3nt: TGTGCCTGGAGTGTGTACAGTTTAAATGAAAAACTGTTTTTT
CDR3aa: CAWSVYSLNEKLFF

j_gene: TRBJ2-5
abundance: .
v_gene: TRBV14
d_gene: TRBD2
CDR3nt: TGTGCCAGCAGCCAAGAGTTCTTCGGGAGAGCGGGAGGCCCAGAGACCCAGTACTTC
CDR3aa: CASSQEFFGRAGGPETQYF

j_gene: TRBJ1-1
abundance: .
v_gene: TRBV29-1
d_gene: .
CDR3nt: TGCAGCGTTTACTTTTTCGGGATGAACACTGAAGCTTTCTTT
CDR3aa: CSVYFFGMNTEAFF

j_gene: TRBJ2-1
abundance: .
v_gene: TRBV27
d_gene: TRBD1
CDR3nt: TGTGCCAGCAGTTATGGACAGGTACCCTACAATGAGCAGTTCTTC
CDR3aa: CASSYGQVPYNEQFF

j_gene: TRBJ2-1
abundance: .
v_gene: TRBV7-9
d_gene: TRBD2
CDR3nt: TGTGCCAGCAGCTTGAGTAGCGGGAGTGATGAGCAGTTCTTC
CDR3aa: CASSLSSGSDEQFF

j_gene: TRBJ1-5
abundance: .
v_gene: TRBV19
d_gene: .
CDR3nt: TGTGCCAGTAGTTTAGGGGTACAGAGCAATCAGCCCCAGCATTTT
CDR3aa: CASSLGVQSNQPQHF

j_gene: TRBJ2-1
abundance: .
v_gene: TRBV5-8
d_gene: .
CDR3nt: TGTGCCAGCAGCCATCCCTGGCGGGGCTCATACAATGAGCAGTTCTTC
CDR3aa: CASSHPWRGSYNEQFF

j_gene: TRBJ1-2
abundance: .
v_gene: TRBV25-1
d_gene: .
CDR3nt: TGTGCCAGCAGTAGGACAGATTGGGTTGGCTACACCTTC
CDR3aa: CASSRTDWVGYTF

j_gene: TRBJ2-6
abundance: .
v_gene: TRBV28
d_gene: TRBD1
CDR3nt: TGTGCCAGCGAAGGGGGACAGGGTTCTTCTGGGGCCAACGTCCTGACTTTC
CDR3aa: CASEGGQGSSGANVLTF

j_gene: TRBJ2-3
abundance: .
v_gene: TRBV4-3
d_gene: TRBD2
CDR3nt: TGCGCCAGCAGCCAAGTCGAAGTAGCGGGAGGGATCACAGATACGCAGTATTTT
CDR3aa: CASSQVEVAGGITDTQYF

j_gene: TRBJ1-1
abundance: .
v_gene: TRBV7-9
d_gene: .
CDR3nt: TGTGCCAGCAGCTTAGCGAGGGCGGAGGCTGAAGCTTTCTTT
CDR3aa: CASSLARAEAEAFF

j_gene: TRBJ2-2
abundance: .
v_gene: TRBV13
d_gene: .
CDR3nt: TGTGCCAGCAGCCCCGTCCGGGGGAACACCGGGGAGCTGTTTTTT
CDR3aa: CASSPVRGNTGELFF

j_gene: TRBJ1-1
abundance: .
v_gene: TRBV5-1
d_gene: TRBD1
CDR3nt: TGCGCCAGCAGCGCGGGACAGGGAAACTCTGAAGCTTTCTTT
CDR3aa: CASSAGQGNSEAFF

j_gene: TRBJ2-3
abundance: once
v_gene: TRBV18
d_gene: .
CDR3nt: TGTGCCAGCTCACCCGGGACACCAGACACAGATACGCAGTATTTT
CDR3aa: CASSPGTPDTDTQYF

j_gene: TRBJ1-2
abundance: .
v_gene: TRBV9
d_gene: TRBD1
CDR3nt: TGTGCCAGCAGCGTAGGGGACACAGGGGGCTATGGCTACACCTTC
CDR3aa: CASSVGDTGGYGYTF

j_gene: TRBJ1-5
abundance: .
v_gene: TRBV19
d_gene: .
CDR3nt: TGTGCCAGTAGTATAGCTTTTGGGGACTTTGGGGGGCAGCCCCAGCATTTT
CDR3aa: CASSIAFGDFGGQPQHF

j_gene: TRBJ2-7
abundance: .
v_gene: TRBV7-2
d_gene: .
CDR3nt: TGTGCCAGCAGCTTACCGGGTCCACAACCCCAGTTC
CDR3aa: CASSLPGPQPQF

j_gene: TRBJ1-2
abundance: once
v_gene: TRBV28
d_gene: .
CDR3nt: TGTGCCAGCAGTTTATATGGTCAGTCAATACTAAATGGCTACACCTTC
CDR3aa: CASSLYGQSILNGYTF

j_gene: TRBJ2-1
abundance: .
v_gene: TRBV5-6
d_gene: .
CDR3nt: TGTGCCAGCAGCTTGGACATGGGGGGATACAATGAGCAGTTCTTC
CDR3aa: CASSLDMGGYNEQFF

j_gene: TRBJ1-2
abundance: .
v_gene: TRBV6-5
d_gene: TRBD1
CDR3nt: TGTGCCAGCAGTTACTTGGACAGGGACGGCTACACCTTC
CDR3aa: CASSYLDRDGYTF

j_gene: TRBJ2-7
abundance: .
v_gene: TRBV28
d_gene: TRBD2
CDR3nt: TGTGCCAGCAGTTCTCGCGGGAGAGACTACGAGCAGTACTTC
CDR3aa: CASSSRGRDYEQYF

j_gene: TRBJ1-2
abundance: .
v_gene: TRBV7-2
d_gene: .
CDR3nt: TGTGCCAGCAGCTTAGGAGGTTCGGGCAGGGGCCATGGCTACACCTTC
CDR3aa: CASSLGGSGRGHGYTF

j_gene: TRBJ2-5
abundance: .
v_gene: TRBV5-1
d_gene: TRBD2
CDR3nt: TGCGCCAGCAGCTTGGACGTAGCGGGAGGGCCCCAAGAGACCCAGTACTTC
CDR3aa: CASSLDVAGGPQETQYF

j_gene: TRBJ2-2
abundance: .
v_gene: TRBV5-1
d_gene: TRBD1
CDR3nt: TGCGCCAGCAGCCCCCCTCGAGGTCCAGGGGGCAACACCGGGGAGCTGTTTTTT
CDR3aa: CASSPPRGPGGNTGELFF

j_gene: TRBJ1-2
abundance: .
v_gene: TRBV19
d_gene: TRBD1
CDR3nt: TGTGCCAGTAGGACAGGGTTGTATGGCTACACCTTC
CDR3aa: CASRTGLYGYTF

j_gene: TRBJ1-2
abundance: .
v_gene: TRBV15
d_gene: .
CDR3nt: TGTGCCACCAGCAGAGATCGGGTCAGGACTCTCAACTATGGCTACACCTTC
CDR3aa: CATSRDRVRTLNYGYTF

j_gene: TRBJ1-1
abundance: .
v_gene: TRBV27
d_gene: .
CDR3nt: TGTGCCAGCAGTTTAAAGACGGGGAACACTGAAGCTTTCTTT
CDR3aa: CASSLKTGNTEAFF

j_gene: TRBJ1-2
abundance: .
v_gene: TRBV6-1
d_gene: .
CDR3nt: TGTGCCAGCAGTGAGCCGGGAGTAGCTAACTATGGCTACACCTTC
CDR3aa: CASSEPGVANYGYTF

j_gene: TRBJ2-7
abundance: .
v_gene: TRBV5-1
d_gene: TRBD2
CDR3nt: TGCGCCAGCAGCTTAAACTTAGCGGGAAACAGCTACGAGCAGTACTTC
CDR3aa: CASSLNLAGNSYEQYF

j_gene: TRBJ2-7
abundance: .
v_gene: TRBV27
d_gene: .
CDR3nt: TGTGCCAGCAGTTTCGGACAGCAACCCTACGAGCAGTACTTC
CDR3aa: CASSFGQQPYEQYF

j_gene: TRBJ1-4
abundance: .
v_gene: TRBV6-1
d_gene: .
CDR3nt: TGTGCCAGCAGTGACCCACTGGGCTCTAATGAAAAACTGTTTTTT
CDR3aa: CASSDPLGSNEKLFF

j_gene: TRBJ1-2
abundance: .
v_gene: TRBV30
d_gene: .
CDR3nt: TGTGCCTGGAGTGTACGGCGGGGGGGTCTAGGTGGCTACACCTTC
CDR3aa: CAWSVRRGGLGGYTF